This T cell receptor beta chain appears in the sequencing data of a study of blood T cell repertoires in COVID-19. Study overall: Material from acute and convalescent COVID-19 was sourced from the United States, Italy and Spain. Nucleic acid was either cDNA or gDNA, and it came from T cells, B-cell-depleted T cells, or PBMCs.

Authors' processing steps: Quantification of nucleated cells was approximated via reference gene primer amplification. The table came from immunoSEQ multiplex PCR; TCRdb's copy has only in-frame clones and leaves some out. That table gives V, J and clone size, and the DNA gave D and trimming. The profile shows some 83,000 clones, about 82% of them singletons. This CDR3 comprises 14 residues. Trimming took 2 bases from V and 0 from J, leaving 11 bases between them. Germline assignment: CDR1 GTSNPN and CDR2 SVGIG (reference sequence). Sequenced input: peripheral blood. The chain is built from TRBV30 and TRBJ2-7; D unclear. The clonotype was recovered from a man aged 50-59 years with active COVID-19. The CDR3 nucleotides read TGTGCCTGGAGTTACAAACACCCCTCCTACGAGCAGTACTTC. Translating gives CAWSYKHPSYEQYF.